This TCR beta chain was sequenced during a study of cytomegalovirus exposure and HLA in healthy donors. V lost 2 bases and J lost 7, with 15 bases in between. The CDR3 is 14 amino acids. Germline loops: CDR1 MNHEY, CDR2 SVGAGI. Using immunoSEQ multiplex PCR, the repertoire was profiled, and TCRdb retains in-frame clones only, with some absent. The data show roughly 180,000 clones, roughly 80% seen once. The chain combines TRBV6-5 with TRBJ2-7; possible D gene TRBD2, 5 bases. The sequencing input was PBMCs. This clonotype originated in a man between 18 and 29 years old in good health and CMV-seropositive. CDR3 loop: CASSYGTRTGEQYF. Here the CDR3 DNA reads TGTGCCAGCAGTTACGGAACTAGGACTGGGGAGCAGTACTTC.